One sample yielded the 29 T cell receptor beta chains listed below, sequenced in a study of blood T cells in healthy people across ages. A J-beta primer mix and a sample-barcoded 5' primer were used in a second PCR of about 6 to 12 cycles. TCRdb independently ran MiXCR on the 5' RACE reads; one entry per CDR3 protein. The sample holds over a million distinct CDR3 sequences; 42% are singletons and the top ten take 7.9%. The sequencing input was blood. The receptors were sampled from a woman aged 18-29 years in good health.

This clonotype was seen a few times. The chain carries TRBV4-1 and TRBJ2-3, with D perhaps TRBD1 or TRBD2 (6 bases each). This CDR3 is 17 amino acids long. V lost 0 bases to trimming and J lost 0 bases, with 13 bases between them. From germline, CDR1 is MGHRA and CDR2 YSYEKL. This CDR3 is CASSQESPGASTDTQYF. In DNA, the CDR3 is TGCGCCAGCAGCCAAGAATCTCCGGGGGCTAGCACAGATACGCAGTATTTT.

V and J are TRBV6-1 and TRBJ1-2; 11 positions match TRBD1. CDR1 MNHNS and CDR2 SASEGT come from the germline V gene. This CDR3 spans 14 amino acids. Germline trimming cut 6 bases from V and 8 bases from J; bases unmatched to any gene: 8. The CDR3 DNA reads as TGTGCCAGCAGGGAGGTCCGGACAGGGGGCGGCTACACCTTC. This encodes CASREVRTGGGYTF.

This clonotype was seen more than once but under ten times. The CDR3 here is CAISGGSEGSSNQPQHF. For the CDR3, the DNA is TGTGCCATCAGTGGAGGATCCGAGGGGTCTAGCAATCAGCCCCAGCATTTT. The chain employs TRBV10-3 and TRBJ1-5; D is possibly TRBD1 (5 bases). The CDR3 is 17 amino acids. Germline lookup yields CDR1 ENHRY and CDR2 SYGVKD. Trimming removed 4 bases from V and 0 bases from J, with 16 bases in between.

The chain links TRBV21-1 to TRBJ2-1; the table's D call, TRBD2, was not checked against the DNA. TRBV21-1 is flagged as a pseudogene. The CDR3 covers 17 residues. CDR3 amino acids: CASSKAAGGRVNNEQFF. The CDR3 DNA reads TGTGCCAGCAGCAAAGCGGCGGGCGGGAGGGTAAACAATGAGCAGTTCTTC.

This clonotype was seen only a few times. This sequence joins TRBV7-3 and TRBJ2-1; unclear D gene. V was trimmed by 0 bases and J by 4 bases, leaving 10 bases between them. The CDR3 covers 15 residues. CDR1 and CDR2 (germline): SGHTA, FQGTGA. DNA for the CDR3: TGTGCCAGCAGCTTAACTTCCTCCGTTTACAATGAGCAGTTCTTC. It codes for CASSLTSSVYNEQFF.

The rearrangement uses TRBV19 and TRBJ2-1; 13 bases are shared with TRBD2. Unmatched junction bases numbered 12, after V lost 4 bases and J lost 0 bases. CDR1 is LNHDA and CDR2 is SQIVND in the germline V gene (reference sequence). This CDR3 region has 20 residues. CDR3 sequence reads: CASSKSPGLAGVFSYNEQFF. The DNA of the CDR3 is TGTGCCAGTAGTAAATCACCCGGACTAGCGGGGGTCTTCTCCTACAATGAGCAGTTCTTC.

This clonotype was counted once. The germline gene is not matched at one end of the junction; a read error may be the cause. The CDR3 loop reads CASSPVATNEELFF. The CDR3 DNA reads as TGTGCCAGCAGCCCAGTAGCAACTAATGAAGAACTGTTTTTT. The chain is built from TRBV7-9 and TRBJ1-4; no definite D call. The germline V gene has CDR1 SEHNR and CDR2 FQNEAQ (reference sequence). The CDR3 extends over 14 amino acids.

This clonotype was counted only a few times. The CDR3 bases are TGTGCCAGCAGCTCAGGACAGGGTCGATCTGAAGCTTTCTTT. Translating gives CASSSGQGRSEAFF. V gene TRBV7-9 combines with J gene TRBJ1-1; 8 bases are a match to TRBD1. This CDR3 is built from 14 residues. J gave up 6 bases and V 4 bases, and 7 bases lay outside the gene matches. Germline V gives CDR1 SEHNR, CDR2 FQNEAQ (reference sequence).

V usage is TRBV3-1 and J usage is TRBJ1-2; D possibly corresponds to TRBD1 (5 bases). V lost 4 bases and J 4 bases, leaving 13 bases between the germline ends. Germline values: CDR1 LGHDT, CDR2 YNNKEL (reference sequence). This CDR3 spans 14 amino acids. The CDR3 coding sequence is TGTGCCAGCAGCCGCGGGGCCATGTCCTATGGCTACACCTTC. It translates to CASSRGAMSYGYTF.

V usage is TRBV27 and J usage is TRBJ2-7; D might be TRBD2 (5 bases). The CDR3 loop spans 13 amino acids. The V gene's germline CDR1 is MNHEY and CDR2 SMNVEV (reference sequence). The germline V and J ends were trimmed by 8 bases and 2 bases, with 13 bases remaining between them. DNA for the CDR3: TGTGCCAGCCGCCGTGGAGGAACCTACGAGCAGTACTTC. As protein: CASRRGGTYEQYF.

The table lists this clonotype with a few counts. This chain joins TRBV20-1 and TRBJ2-4; TRBD2 agrees at 8 bases. V dropped 0 bases and J dropped 7; count of bases not matched to a gene: 11. This CDR3 is built from 16 residues. The germline gives CDR1 DFQATT, CDR2 SNEGSKA (reference sequence). CDR3 DNA sequence: TGCAGTGCTAGAGATATTAGCGGGAACGGAGGGAACATTCAGTACTTC. This sequence encodes CSARDISGNGGNIQYF.

The genes are TRBV12-3 or TRBV12-4 and TRBJ2-4; a possible D gene is TRBD2 (6 bases). The CDR3 has 13 residues. With 3 bases removed from V and 13 bases from J, the gap between germline ends came to 16 bases. The CDR3 is CASSLYASEVQYF. For the CDR3, the DNA is TGTGCCAGCAGTTTGTATGCTAGCGAGGTGCAGTACTTC.

The sample holds a few counts of this clonotype. V and J are TRBV10-1 and TRBJ2-7; no clear D gene. Between the trimmed V and J ends, which lost 7 bases and 2 bases, there was a span of 18 bases. Germline values: CDR1 WNHNN, CDR2 SYGVQD (reference sequence). The length of the CDR3 is 15 residues. DNA of the CDR3: TGCGCCAGCACTTGGCAAACATTCTCCACCTACGAGCAGTACTTC. Amino acid sequence: CASTWQTFSTYEQYF.

The table lists this clonotype with a few counts. The chain employs TRBV4-1 and TRBJ1-6; tentative D call: TRBD1 (5 bases). Trimming pared 4 bases from V and 5 bases from J, leaving 9 bases between. CDR1 MGHRA and CDR2 YSYEKL come from the germline V gene. The CDR3 sequence is 14 residues long. In nucleotides, the CDR3 is TGCGCCAGCAGCCCGGGACCCGATAATTCACCCCTCCACTTT. The encoded protein is CASSPGPDNSPLHF.

The count of this clonotype is one. The rearrangement links TRBV30 to TRBJ2-5; D might be TRBD2 (6 bases). Germline CDR1 GTSNPN, CDR2 SVGIG (reference sequence). The CDR3 has 14 residues. V lost 4 bases to trimming and J lost 3 bases, with 15 bases between them. Here the CDR3 DNA reads TGTGCCTGGATCGGTAGGGAGGATGAAGAGACCCAGTACTTC. Encoded protein: CAWIGREDEETQYF.

The chain joins TRBV28 to TRBJ2-1; D is uncertain. V shed 8 bases and J shed 13 bases, with 21 bases lying between them. The CDR3 sequence is 13 residues long. The germline gives CDR1 MDHEN, CDR2 SYDVKM. The CDR3 bases are TGTGCCAGCCACCCGGGCCCCCTGATCCCCCAGTTCTTC. This encodes CASHPGPLIPQFF.

This clonotype was recorded a few times. V and J are TRBV20-1 and TRBJ1-1; D ambiguous. Trimming stripped 3 bases from V and 5 bases from J, with 10 bases between. This CDR3 is 12 amino acids long. From germline, CDR1 is DFQATT and CDR2 SNEGSKA (reference sequence). The CDR3 region is CSASGRGTEAFF. In DNA, the CDR3 is TGCAGTGCTAGCGGCAGAGGAACTGAAGCTTTCTTT.

The V gene is TRBV3-1, the J gene TRBJ2-7, with D perhaps TRBD2 (6 bases). Germline V gene lookup returns CDR1 LGHDT and CDR2 YNNKEL (reference sequence). Trimming stripped 0 bases from V and 7 bases from J, with 22 bases between. The CDR3 has 17 amino acids. CDR3 sequence: CASSQDVSFYGGKEQYF. CDR3 DNA sequence: TGTGCCAGCAGCCAAGATGTGTCTTTCTACGGGGGTAAGGAGCAGTACTTC.

CDR3 DNA: TGTGCCAGCAGCGTAGCTTCAGGCGGCGGGGGCCTTCAAGAGACCCAGTACTTC. Protein sequence: CASSVASGGGGLQETQYF. The genes are TRBV9 and TRBJ2-5; weak D call: TRBD2 (7 bases). Germline V gives CDR1 SGDLS, CDR2 YYNGEE. There are 18 residues in the CDR3. Trimming left V 0 bases short and J 2 bases short, with 20 bases between.

This clonotype was seen more than once but under ten times. J is TRBJ2-3 and V is TRBV2; the match to TRBD2 covers 9 bases. Losses at the gene ends were 6 bases for V and 3 bases for J; bases not matched to a gene: 7. The germline V gene has CDR1 SNHLY and CDR2 FYNNEI. This CDR3 has 15 residues. The CDR3 protein is CASSGSGSRTDTQYF. The CDR3 bases are TGTGCCAGCAGCGGTAGCGGGAGTAGGACAGATACGCAGTATTTT. The full variable domain, its missing parts supplied by reference TRBV2 and TRBJ2-3, is EPEVTQTPSHQVTQMGQEVILRCVPISNHLYFYWYRQILGQKVEFLVSFYNNEISEKSEIFDDQFSVERPDGSNFTLKIRSTKLEDSAMYFCASSGSGSRTDTQYFGPGTRLTVL.

This clonotype came up a few times. The V call is TRBV2, the J call TRBJ2-3; no definite D call. Between the trimmed V and J ends, which lost 3 bases and 0 bases, there was a span of 16 bases. Germline assignment: CDR1 SNHLY and CDR2 FYNNEI. The CDR3 is 17 amino acids. CDR3 residues: CASSDSPRTLSTDTQYF. The CDR3 DNA is TGTGCCAGCAGTGATTCCCCCAGGACCCTCAGCACAGATACGCAGTATTTT.

V is TRBV18 and J is TRBJ1-5, with TRBD1 identical over 7 bases. V was clipped by 5 bases and J by 8 bases; unmatched bases: 6. The CDR3 runs to 13 residues. Germline V gives CDR1 KGHSH, CDR2 LQKENI. The CDR3 DNA sequence: TGTGCCAGCTCAGAACAGGGGAACGAGCCCCAGCATTTT. It encodes CASSEQGNEPQHF.

This chain uses TRBV4-2 with TRBJ1-2; a weak D match, TRBD1 (6 bases). Per germline, CDR1 LGHNA and CDR2 YNFKEQ. The CDR3 has 15 residues. Trimming stripped 1 base from V and 4 bases from J, with 13 bases between. The CDR3 DNA follows: TGTGCCAGCAGCCAAGGGACAGATCATTTCTATGGCTACACCTTC. This sequence encodes CASSQGTDHFYGYTF.

The chain uses TRBV11-2 and TRBJ2-7; 11 bases fit TRBD2. The CDR3 is made up of 16 amino acids. Germline lookup yields CDR1 SGHAT and CDR2 FQNNGV. J gave up 2 bases and V 1 base, and 4 bases lay outside the gene matches. This chain's CDR3 is CASSLGGLAVTYEQYF. The CDR3, as DNA: TGTGCCAGCAGCTTAGGGGGACTAGCGGTGACCTACGAGCAGTACTTC. Drawing the rest from reference TRBV11-2 and TRBJ2-7, the complete variable domain is EAGVAQSPRYKIIEKRQSVAFWCNPISGHATLYWYQQILGQGPKLLIQFQNNGVVDDSQLPKDRFSAERLKGVDSTLKIQPAKLEDSAVYLCASSLGGLAVTYEQYFGPGTRLTVT.

The CDR3, as DNA: TGCGCCAGCAGTGAGTCGAGTGCTGAAATGCTCAAAAACATTCAGTACTTC. This translates into CASSESSAEMLKNIQYF. The chain employs TRBV10-1 and TRBJ2-4; D not resolved. Trimming pared 0 bases from V and 3 bases from J, leaving 15 bases between. CDR3 length: 17 residues. Germline CDR1 is WNHNN and CDR2 is SYGVQD (reference sequence).

This clonotype has just a few counts. The chain carries TRBV20-1 and TRBJ2-3, with 9 bases fitting TRBD1. The V and J ends lost 7 bases and 4 bases, in that order; junction bases with no gene match: 9. The CDR3 consists of 14 residues. Germline V gene data show CDR1 as DFQATT and CDR2 as SNEGSKA (reference sequence). CDR3 loop: CSVPRQGDADTQYF. The CDR3 region has the DNA TGCAGTGTCCCAAGACAGGGGGACGCAGATACGCAGTATTTT.

The chain employs TRBV20-1 and TRBJ1-2; 7 bases match TRBD1. After removal of 6 bases from V and 4 bases from J, the junction contained 8 bases not matched to a gene. Germline CDR1 and CDR2: DFQATT and SNEGSKA (reference sequence). The CDR3 contains 13 residues. CDR3 nucleotides: TGCAGTGCCCCGAGTCGGGACAGCTATGGCTACACCTTC. Its translation: CSAPSRDSYGYTF.

The chain uses TRBV10-3 and TRBJ2-7; TRBD1 matches at 7 bases. The V segment lost 3 bases and the J segment 2 bases; nucleotides outside the gene matches: 7. The CDR3 is 15 residues long. CDR1 ENHRY and CDR2 SYGVKD come from the germline V gene. In DNA form, the CDR3 reads TGTGCCATCAGTGAAAGGGGGCGGGCCGCCTACGAGCAGTACTTC. Translating it yields CAISERGRAAYEQYF.

This chain uses TRBV9 with TRBJ2-3; a possible D gene is TRBD2 (5 bases). CDR1 and CDR2 (germline): SGDLS, YYNGEE. The CDR3 consists of 18 residues. The ends were cut back, 0 bases at V and 1 base at J, with 18 bases in the middle. The CDR3 reads CASSVATAGPFRTDTQYF. CDR3 DNA sequence: TGTGCCAGCAGCGTAGCTACCGCGGGCCCGTTTCGCACAGATACGCAGTATTTT.